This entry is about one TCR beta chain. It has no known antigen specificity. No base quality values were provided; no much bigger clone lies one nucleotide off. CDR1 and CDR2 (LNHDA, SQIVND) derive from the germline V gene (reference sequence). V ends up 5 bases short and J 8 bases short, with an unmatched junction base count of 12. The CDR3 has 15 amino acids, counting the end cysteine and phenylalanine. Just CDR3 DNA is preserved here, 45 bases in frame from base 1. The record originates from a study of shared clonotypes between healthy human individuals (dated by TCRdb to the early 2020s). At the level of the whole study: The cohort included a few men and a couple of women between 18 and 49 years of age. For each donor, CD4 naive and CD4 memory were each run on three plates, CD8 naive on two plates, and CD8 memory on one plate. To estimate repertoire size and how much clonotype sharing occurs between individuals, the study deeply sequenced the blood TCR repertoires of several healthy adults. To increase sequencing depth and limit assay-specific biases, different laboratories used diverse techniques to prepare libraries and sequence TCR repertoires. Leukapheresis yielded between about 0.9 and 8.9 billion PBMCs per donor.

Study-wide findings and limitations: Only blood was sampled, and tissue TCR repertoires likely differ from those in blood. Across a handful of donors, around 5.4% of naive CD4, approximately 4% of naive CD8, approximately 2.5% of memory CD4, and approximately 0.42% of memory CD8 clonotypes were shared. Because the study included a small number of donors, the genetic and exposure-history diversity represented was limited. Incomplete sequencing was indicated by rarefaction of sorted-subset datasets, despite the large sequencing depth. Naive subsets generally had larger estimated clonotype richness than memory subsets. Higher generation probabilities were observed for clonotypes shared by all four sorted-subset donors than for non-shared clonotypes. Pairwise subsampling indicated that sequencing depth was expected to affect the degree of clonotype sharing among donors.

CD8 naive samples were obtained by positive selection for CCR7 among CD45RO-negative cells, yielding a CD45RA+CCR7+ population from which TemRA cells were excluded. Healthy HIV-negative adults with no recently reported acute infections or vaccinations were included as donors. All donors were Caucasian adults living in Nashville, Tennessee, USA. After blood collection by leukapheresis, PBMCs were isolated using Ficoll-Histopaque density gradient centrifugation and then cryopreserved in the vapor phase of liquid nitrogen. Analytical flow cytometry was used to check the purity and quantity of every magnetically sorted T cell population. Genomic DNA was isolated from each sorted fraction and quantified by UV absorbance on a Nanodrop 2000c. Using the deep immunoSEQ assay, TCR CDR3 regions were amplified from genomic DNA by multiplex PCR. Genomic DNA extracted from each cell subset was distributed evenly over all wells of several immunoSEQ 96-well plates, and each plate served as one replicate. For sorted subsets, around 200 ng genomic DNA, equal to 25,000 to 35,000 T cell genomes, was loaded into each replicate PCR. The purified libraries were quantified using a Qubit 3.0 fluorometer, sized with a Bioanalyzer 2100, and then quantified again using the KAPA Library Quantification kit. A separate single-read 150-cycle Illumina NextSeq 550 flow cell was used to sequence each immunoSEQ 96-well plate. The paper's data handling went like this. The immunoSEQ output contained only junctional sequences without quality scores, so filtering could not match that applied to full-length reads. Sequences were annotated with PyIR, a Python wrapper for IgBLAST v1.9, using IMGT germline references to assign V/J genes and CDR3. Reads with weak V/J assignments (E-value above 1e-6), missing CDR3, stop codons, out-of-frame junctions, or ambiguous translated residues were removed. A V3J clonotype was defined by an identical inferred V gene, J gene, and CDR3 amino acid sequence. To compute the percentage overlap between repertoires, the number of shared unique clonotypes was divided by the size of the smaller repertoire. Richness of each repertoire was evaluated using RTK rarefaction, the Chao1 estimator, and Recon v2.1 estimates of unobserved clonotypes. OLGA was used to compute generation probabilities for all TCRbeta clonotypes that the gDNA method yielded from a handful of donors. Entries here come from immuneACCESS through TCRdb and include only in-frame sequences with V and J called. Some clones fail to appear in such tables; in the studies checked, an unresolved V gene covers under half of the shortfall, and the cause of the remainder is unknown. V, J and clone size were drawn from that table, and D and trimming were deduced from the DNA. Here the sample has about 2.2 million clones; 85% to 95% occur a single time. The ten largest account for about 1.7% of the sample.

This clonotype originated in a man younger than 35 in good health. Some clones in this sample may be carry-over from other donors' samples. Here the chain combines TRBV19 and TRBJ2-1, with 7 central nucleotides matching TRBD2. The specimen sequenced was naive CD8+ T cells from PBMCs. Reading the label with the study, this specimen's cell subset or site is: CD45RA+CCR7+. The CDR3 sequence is CASSSRLAGRDEQFF. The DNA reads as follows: TGTGCCAGTAGTTCCCGACTAGCAGGGAGGGATGAGCAGTTCTTC.